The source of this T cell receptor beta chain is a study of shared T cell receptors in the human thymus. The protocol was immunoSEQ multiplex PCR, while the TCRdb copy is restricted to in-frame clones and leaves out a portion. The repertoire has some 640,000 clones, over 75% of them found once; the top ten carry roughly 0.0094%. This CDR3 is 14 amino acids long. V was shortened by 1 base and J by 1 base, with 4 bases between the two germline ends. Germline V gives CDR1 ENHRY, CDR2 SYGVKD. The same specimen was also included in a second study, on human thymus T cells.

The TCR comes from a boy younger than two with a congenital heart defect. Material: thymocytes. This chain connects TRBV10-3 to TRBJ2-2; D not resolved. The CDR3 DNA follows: TGTGCCATCAGTGAGTTTCAGAACACCGGGGAGCTGTTTTTT. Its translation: CAISEFQNTGELFF.